The 6 T cell receptor beta chains presented below share a single source sample, sequenced in a study of CD8 T cells in ankylosing spondylitis. TCRdb redid the calling of the 5' RACE reads with MiXCR, one entry per CDR3 protein. The data show 200,000 to 300,000 distinct CDR3 sequences, more than 20% seen once. The sequenced sample consisted of blood, either unsorted or a sorted T cell fraction (not recorded which). The receptor set was obtained from a male donor with ankylosing spondylitis or in good health (not recorded which).

The V gene is TRBV6-5, the J gene TRBJ2-7; 7 nucleotides line up with TRBD1. Germline V gives CDR1 MNHEY, CDR2 SVGAGI. With V trimmed by 5 bases and J by 11 bases, 6 bases remained unmatched. The CDR3 totals 11 residues. The CDR3 bases are TGTGCCAGCAGTCAGGGACAGAAGGAGTACTTC. Amino acid sequence: CASSQGQKEYF.

The sample holds many counts of this clonotype. V gene TRBV5-1 combines with J gene TRBJ2-5, with D possibly TRBD2 on 5 matching bases. This CDR3 is built from 15 residues. The V gene's germline CDR1 is SGHRS and CDR2 YFSETQ. Trimming took off 4 bases at V and 0 bases at J, with 13 bases between the two ends. The DNA of the CDR3 is TGCGCCAGCAGCCTTGGAGGCGGGTACCAAGAGACCCAGTACTTC. Encoded protein: CASSLGGGYQETQYF.

This clonotype was recorded only once. The chain employs TRBV20-1 and TRBJ2-1; 9 bases agree with TRBD1. Germline values: CDR1 DFQATT, CDR2 SNEGSKA (reference sequence). The CDR3 loop spans 15 amino acids. V gave up 6 bases and J gave up 8 bases; unmatched junction bases: 14. The CDR3 DNA reads TGCAGTGCGATTCCCGGGACAGGGACGCGGGATGAGCAGTTCTTC. Protein: CSAIPGTGTRDEQFF.

This clonotype has at least ten counts. This chain joins TRBV29-1 and TRBJ2-3; D may match TRBD1 or TRBD2 (6 bases each). Germline V gene lookup returns CDR1 SQVTM and CDR2 ANQGSEA. Deletions cut 1 base from V and 6 bases from J, with 11 bases between. This CDR3 contains 13 residues. CDR3 DNA sequence: TGCAGCGTTGAAGGGGGGGCGCAGGATACGCAGTATTTT. Translating gives CSVEGGAQDTQYF.

This clonotype was detected many times. The V and J genes are TRBV29-1 and TRBJ2-3; the match to TRBD2 covers 8 bases. Trimming removed 3 bases from V and 6 bases from J; junction bases left unmatched: 5. Per the germline V gene, CDR1 is SQVTM and CDR2 is ANQGSEA. The CDR3 loop spans 13 amino acids. The CDR3 is CSVDRGGGDTQYF. The DNA of the CDR3 is TGCAGCGTTGACCGGGGGGGTGGCGATACGCAGTATTTT.

V usage is TRBV15 and J usage is TRBJ1-1, with D unclear. V lost 3 bases and J 4 bases, leaving 12 bases between the germline ends. CDR1 is LNHNV and CDR2 is YYDKDF in the germline V gene (reference sequence). The CDR3 is 14 amino acids. CDR3 in amino acids: CATSSLRAGTEAFF. Written as DNA, the CDR3 is TGTGCCACCAGCAGCTTGCGGGCCGGCACTGAAGCTTTCTTT.